This TCR beta chain stems from a study of neurological immune-mediated disorders. TCRdb re-called the 5' RACE reads with MiXCR, one entry per CDR3 protein. Altogether about 53,000 distinct CDR3 sequences are present, 10% being singletons, with the ten largest covering 1.5% to 2%. Germline V gene data show CDR1 as LNHNV and CDR2 as YYDKDF (reference sequence). The ends were cut back, 1 base at V and 5 bases at J, with 14 bases in the middle. The CDR3 is 15 residues long. This clonotype is medium-sized (0.01 to 0.1%) within its sample. The time point: longitudinal time-point 1 (baseline). The sequence was collected from a woman aged 40 to 50 in good health. The chain joins TRBV15 to TRBJ2-5; D ambiguous. Material for sequencing was PBMCs. The CDR3 region is CATSRVKGSWETQYF. The CDR3 DNA reads TGTGCCACCAGCAGAGTGAAGGGATCGTGGGAGACCCAGTACTTC.